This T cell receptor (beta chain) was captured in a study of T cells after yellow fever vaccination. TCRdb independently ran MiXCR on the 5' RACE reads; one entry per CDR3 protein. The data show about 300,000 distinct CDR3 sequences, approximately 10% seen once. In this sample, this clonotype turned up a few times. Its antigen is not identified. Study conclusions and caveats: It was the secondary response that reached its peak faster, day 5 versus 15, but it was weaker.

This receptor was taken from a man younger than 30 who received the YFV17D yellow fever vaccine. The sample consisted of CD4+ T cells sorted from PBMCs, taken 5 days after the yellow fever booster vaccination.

The CDR3 coding sequence is TGTGCCAGCAGTTTTGACAGGACCAAGCCCCAGCATTTT. It encodes CASSFDRTKPQHF. The V gene is TRBV12-3 or TRBV12-4, the J gene TRBJ1-5; possibly TRBD1 for D (6 bases). V was pared by 3 bases and J by 8 bases, with 11 bases between. This CDR3 spans 13 amino acids.